There are a few counts of the clone carrying this TCR beta chain. The antigen remains undetermined. As to time point: newly diagnosed GD, antithyroid drugs for less than 3 months. TCR sequences were obtained from RNA taken from PBMCs. Graves' disease diagnosis used American Thyroid Association guidelines. The sample comes from a study of regulatory T cells in long-lasting Graves disease. Study outcomes and limitations: TRBV28, TRBJ1-2 and TRBJ2-5 were favored in persistent disease. The TCR repertoire of persistent Graves' patients was less diverse than that of newly diagnosed ones.

Building the TCR beta libraries relied on iRepertoire HTBI primers, and CDR3 regions underwent Arm-PCR. MiXCR, applied by TCRdb to the multiplex PCR reads, yields one record per CDR3 protein. This sample has 450,000 to 600,000 distinct CDR3 sequences, with 15% to 20% found just once. J gave up 2 bases and V 4 bases, and 11 bases lay outside the gene matches. The CDR3 covers 18 residues. CDR1 LGHDT and CDR2 YNNKEL come from the germline V gene (reference sequence). Separately, the same data were catalogued under a study of T cells in Graves' hyperthyroidism and ophthalmopathy. That source notes: A model using 13 V-J features told ophthalmopathy apart from stable hyperthyroidism.

This receptor was identified in a man aged 35 to 55 with Graves disease. The J gene is TRBJ1-1, the V gene TRBV3-1; 12 bases agree with TRBD1. This material consisted of peripheral blood mononuclear cells (PBMCs), taken at new diagnosis, from a patient treated with antithyroid drugs. The CDR3: CASSPSLGQGAYNTEAFF. The CDR3 DNA is TGTGCCAGCAGCCCTTCATTGGGACAGGGGGCGTACAACACTGAAGCTTTCTTT. Using reference TRBV3-1 and TRBJ1-1 for the parts outside the CDR3, the full variable domain is DTAVSQTPKYLVTQMGNDKSIKCEQNLGHDTMYWYKQDSKKFLKIMFSYNNKELIINETVPNRFSPKSPDKAHLNLHINSLELGDSAVYFCASSPSLGQGAYNTEAFFGQGTRLTVV.